Shown below are 25 T cell receptor beta chains from a single sample sequenced in a study of blood T cell repertoires in COVID-19. TCRdb's table, derived via immunoSEQ multiplex PCR, lists solely in-frame clones and lacks some. Here the sample spans around 40,000 clones, around 79% being singletons. The sequencing sample was made of peripheral blood. The source of these receptors is a man in his 70s with acute or convalescent COVID-19.

The chain links TRBV10-3 to TRBJ2-5; 11 bases map to TRBD2. V trimming: 3 bases; J trimming: 5 bases; junction bases outside the gene matches: 8. Germline V gives CDR1 ENHRY, CDR2 SYGVKD. This CDR3 region has 16 residues. CDR3 DNA sequence: TGTGCCATCAGTGAACCTCCGGGACTAGCGGAGGAGACCCAGTACTTC. Translating gives CAISEPPGLAEETQYF.

CDR3 amino acids: CATSEAGTGVAQYF. DNA for the CDR3: TGTGCCACCAGTGAAGCCGGGACAGGGGTGGCCCAGTACTTC. V is TRBV24-1 and J is TRBJ2-5; TRBD1 matches 10 bases. CDR1 and CDR2 (germline): KGHDR, SFDVKD. V was clipped by 4 bases and J by 9 bases; unmatched bases: 7. The length of the CDR3 is 14 residues.

CDR3 residues: CASSLARGTEAFF. The DNA of the CDR3 is TGTGCCAGCAGTTTAGCCAGGGGTACTGAAGCTTTCTTT. The genes are TRBV12-3 or TRBV12-4 and TRBJ1-1; TRBD1 is a possible D gene (6 bases). V was shortened by 0 bases and J by 5 bases, with 7 bases between the two germline ends. The CDR3 is made up of 13 amino acids.

The chain carries TRBV5-4 and TRBJ2-3; TRBD2 matches at 11 bases. The CDR3 extends over 16 amino acids. Trimming took 0 bases from V and 2 from J; bases not matched to a gene: 2. CDR1 SGHNT and CDR2 YYREEE come from the germline V gene (reference sequence). CDR3 residues: CASSLGLAGPTDTQYF. CDR3 nucleotide sequence: TGTGCCAGCAGCTTGGGACTAGCGGGACCCACAGATACGCAGTATTTT.

This chain joins TRBV27 and TRBJ1-4; TRBD1 matches 7 bases. The CDR3 contains 14 residues. The germline CDR1 and CDR2 sequences are MNHEY and SMNVEV (reference sequence). V dropped 2 bases and J dropped 5; count of bases not matched to a gene: 2. The CDR3 here is CASSLSRGNEKLFF. Written as DNA, the CDR3 is TGTGCCAGCAGTTTAAGCAGGGGGAATGAAAAACTGTTTTTT.

This clone was counted a single time. The chain links TRBV4-3 to TRBJ2-1; 7 bases fit TRBD2. The V gene end was trimmed by 0 bases and the J gene end by 6 bases; junction bases not matched to a gene: 14. The CDR3 sequence is 18 residues long. Germline-derived CDR1 and CDR2 are LGHNA and YSLEER. The CDR3 sequence: CASSQEIVWSSGTNEQFF. As DNA, the CDR3 is TGCGCCAGCAGCCAAGAAATAGTTTGGTCTAGCGGAACCAATGAGCAGTTCTTC.

The CDR3 coding sequence is TGTGCCAGCAGTTTAGGAGGGCTGGGAGGGATAGGCACAGATACGCAGTATTTT. Its protein product is CASSLGGLGGIGTDTQYF. The V and J genes are TRBV28 and TRBJ2-3; 7 bases match TRBD2. CDR1 MDHEN and CDR2 SYDVKM come from the germline V gene. V lost 2 bases and J lost 1; bases outside the gene matches: 12. CDR3 length: 18 amino acids.

This clone occurred a few times. This chain connects TRBV9 to TRBJ2-5; tentatively, D is TRBD1 (6 bases). The germline CDR1 and CDR2 sequences are SGDLS and YYNGEE. The CDR3 extends over 15 amino acids. V was shortened by 3 bases and J by 4 bases, with 16 bases between the two germline ends. In nucleotides, the CDR3 is TGTGCCAGCAGCGGGGGGCGGGCTACGACAGAGACCCAGTACTTC. This codes for CASSGGRATTETQYF.

The rearrangement links TRBV7-9 to TRBJ2-1, with D possibly matching TRBD2 (6 bases). Looked up from germline, CDR1 is SEHNR and CDR2 is FQNEAQ (reference sequence). The CDR3 consists of 14 residues. Deletions cut 6 bases from V and 4 bases from J, with 13 bases between. In DNA, the CDR3 is TGTGCCAGCAGGGGAGGTGGGGAGTACAATGAGCAGTTCTTC. As protein: CASRGGGEYNEQFF.

The chain has TRBV12-3 or TRBV12-4 and TRBJ1-2; 8 bases map to TRBD1. The CDR3 extends over 13 amino acids. The trim removed 5 bases at V and 8 bases at J, leaving 7 bases unmatched. This CDR3 reads CASSPDRVRGYTF. CDR3 bases: TGTGCCAGCAGTCCGGACAGGGTCAGAGGCTACACCTTC.

This chain connects TRBV28 to TRBJ2-7, with a possible D match to TRBD1 (5 bases). There are 12 residues in the CDR3. The germline V and J ends were trimmed by 8 bases and 4 bases, with 12 bases remaining between them. Germline CDR1 reads MDHEN; CDR2 reads SYDVKM. The DNA of the CDR3 is TGTGCCAGCTTTTCCAAGGGGTACGAGCAGTACTTC. This sequence encodes CASFSKGYEQYF.

J is TRBJ1-1 and V is TRBV18; 7 bases agree with TRBD1. This CDR3 spans 14 amino acids. The V segment lost 2 bases and the J segment 3 bases; nucleotides outside the gene matches: 3. Germline lookup yields CDR1 KGHSH and CDR2 LQKENI. CDR3 residues: CASSPYRGDTEAFF. The CDR3 nucleotides are TGTGCCAGCTCACCATACAGGGGCGACACTGAAGCTTTCTTT.

The chain couples TRBV18 to TRBJ2-3; 8 nucleotides align to TRBD2. CDR1 KGHSH and CDR2 LQKENI come from the germline V gene. V shed 4 bases and J 5 bases; nucleotides not matched to a gene: 5. This CDR3 has 14 residues. CDR3 sequence reads: CASSLTGGQDTQYF. As DNA, the CDR3 is TGTGCCAGCTCACTCACGGGAGGGCAAGATACGCAGTATTTT.

The rearrangement links TRBV3-1 (or the pseudogene TRBV3-2) to TRBJ2-7; D perhaps matches TRBD2 (5 bases). The CDR3 is made up of 12 amino acids. Germline values: CDR1 LGHDT, CDR2 YNNKEL (reference sequence). The V gene lost 8 bases and the J gene lost 2 bases, with 10 bases spanning the gap. CDR3 loop: CASSAGAYEQYF. DNA for the CDR3: TGTGCCAGCTCTGCGGGCGCCTACGAGCAGTACTTC.

This clone was observed a few times. The chain employs TRBV6-6 and TRBJ1-1; D gene unclear. The CDR3 consists of 12 residues. V was pared by 6 bases and J by 3 bases, with 8 bases between. The germline gives CDR1 MNHNY, CDR2 SVGAGI (reference sequence). This CDR3 is CASRPDYTEAFF. The CDR3 DNA follows: TGTGCCAGCAGACCCGACTACACTGAAGCTTTCTTT.

This sequence joins TRBV2 and TRBJ1-4; perhaps TRBD1 as D (5 bases). CDR3 length: 13 amino acids. The V gene lost 8 bases and the J gene lost 7 bases, with 14 bases spanning the gap. Germline V gives CDR1 SNHLY, CDR2 FYNNEI. In DNA, the CDR3 is TGTGCCAGCCGCCGGGGGTCTGCTGAAAAACTGTTTTTT. Its translation is CASRRGSAEKLFF.

This clone was detected a few times. This rearrangement joins TRBV27 to TRBJ2-3; perhaps TRBD2 as D (6 bases). CDR3 length: 14 amino acids. The germline CDR1 and CDR2 sequences are MNHEY and SMNVEV (reference sequence). The V and J ends lost 4 bases and 0 bases respectively, with 8 bases between them. The CDR3 spells CASSYSGSTDTQYF. The DNA of the CDR3 is TGTGCCAGCAGTTATAGCGGTAGCACAGATACGCAGTATTTT.

The rearrangement uses TRBV5-4 and TRBJ2-7; tentative D call: TRBD1 (5 bases). The CDR3 has 14 residues. Per germline, CDR1 SGHNT and CDR2 YYREEE (reference sequence). Trimming took 0 bases from V and 2 from J, leaving 9 bases between them. Written as DNA, the CDR3 is TGTGCCAGCAGCTTGGGGGGCATCGCCTACGAGCAGTACTTC. It specifies CASSLGGIAYEQYF.

The gene calls are TRBV5-4 and TRBJ2-3; unclear D gene. This CDR3 comprises 15 residues. Per the germline V gene, CDR1 is SGHNT and CDR2 is YYREEE (reference sequence). The V end lost 1 base, the J end lost 1 base, and 10 bases lay between the germline ends. Written as DNA, the CDR3 is TGTGCCAGCAGCTTGAGGCTAGAGCGCACAGATACGCAGTATTTT. Protein: CASSLRLERTDTQYF.

J is TRBJ2-1 and V is TRBV27; 7 bases match TRBD2. There are 16 residues in the CDR3. Germline CDR1 reads MNHEY; CDR2 reads SMNVEV (reference sequence). The junction had 14 bases not matched to a gene; V was cut back by 8 bases and J by 4 bases. The CDR3 bases are TGTGCCAGCGGCCCCCTCTTGGGACTAAAATACAATGAGCAGTTCTTC. Encoded protein: CASGPLLGLKYNEQFF.

The V and J genes are TRBV24-1 and TRBJ2-1, with 9 bases that match TRBD2. The CDR3 consists of 16 residues. V lost 0 bases and J lost 7; bases outside the gene matches: 6. From germline, CDR1 is KGHDR and CDR2 SFDVKD. The CDR3 DNA follows: TGTGCCACCAGTGATTTGGTGCTAGCGGGGAGGAATGAGCAGTTCTTC. This codes for CATSDLVLAGRNEQFF.

This clone showed up just a few times. The chain couples TRBV15 to TRBJ2-4; 12 bases match TRBD1. The V gene end was trimmed by 1 base and the J gene end by 6 bases; junction bases not matched to a gene: 13. The CDR3 is 19 amino acids. CDR1 is LNHNV, CDR2 YYDKDF, per germline (reference sequence). This CDR3 reads CATSRVFTGTGGDGNIQYF. In DNA, the CDR3 is TGTGCCACCAGCAGAGTCTTTACCGGGACAGGGGGCGATGGAAACATTCAGTACTTC. Together with reference TRBV15 and TRBJ2-4, the CDR3 gives the full variable domain: DAMVIQNPRYQVTQFGKPVTLSCSQTLNHNVMYWYQQKSSQAPKLLFHYYDKDFNNEADTPDNFQSRRPNTSFCFLDIRSPGLGDTAMYLCATSRVFTGTGGDGNIQYFGAGTRLSVL.

This chain uses TRBV5-6 with TRBJ2-3, with D possibly being TRBD1 (7 bases). CDR3 length equals 16 residues. V lost 6 bases, J lost 2 bases, and 19 bases lay in between. From germline, CDR1 is SGHDT and CDR2 YYEEEE. Written as DNA, the CDR3 is TGTGCCAGCACCCGTCTGCAGGGGGGCTCCACAGATACGCAGTATTTT. Translating it yields CASTRLQGGSTDTQYF.

This clone is large by share. The rearrangement links TRBV7-9 to TRBJ1-2; 7 bases are a match to TRBD1. Germline V gene sequence: CDR1 SEHNR, CDR2 FQNEAQ (reference sequence). This CDR3 comprises 12 residues. V was pared by 7 bases and J by 7 bases, with 6 bases of the junction left unmatched. The CDR3 bases are TGTGCCAGCATCAGGCCAGGGGGTGGCTACACCTTC. Translating gives CASIRPGGGYTF.

This clone has just a few counts. The genes are TRBV18 and TRBJ2-2; 11 nucleotides line up with TRBD2. Germline V gene sequence: CDR1 KGHSH, CDR2 LQKENI. CDR3 size: 18 residues. After removal of 4 bases from V and 0 bases from J, the junction contained 7 bases not matched to a gene. CDR3 in amino acids: CASSLLSSGRTNTGELFF. The DNA of the CDR3 is TGTGCCAGCTCACTTCTCTCTAGCGGGAGGACGAACACCGGGGAGCTGTTTTTT.